Many counts were recorded for the clone carrying this T cell receptor beta chain. Its antigen is not identified. These data originate in a study of regulatory T cells in long-lasting Graves disease. Overall study results and limits: TRBV28 was favored in persistent disease, as were TRBJ1-2 and TRBJ2-5. Reduced TCR diversity was observed in persistent Graves' patients versus newly diagnosed patients.

Libraries of TCR beta came from iRepertoire HTBI primers plus Arm-PCR of CDR3 regions. TCRdb used MiXCR to reprocess the multiplex PCR reads, holding one entry per CDR3 protein. In the table there are 350,000 to 450,000 distinct CDR3 sequences, approximately 15% of which are singletons. Indicated time point: newly diagnosed GD, antithyroid drugs for less than 3 months. Making the TCR library involved RNA that had been extracted from PBMCs. With V trimmed by 0 bases and J by 0 bases, 4 bases remained unmatched. The CDR3 covers 16 residues. Per the germline V gene, CDR1 is MNHEY and CDR2 is SVGAGI. These data are also associated with another study on T cells in Graves' hyperthyroidism and ophthalmopathy.

This sequence joins TRBV6-5 and TRBJ2-7; 8 bases match TRBD2. This sequence originates from a woman aged 25 to 39 with Graves disease. This specimen consisted of peripheral blood mononuclear cells (PBMCs), obtained at new diagnosis, from a patient treated with antithyroid drugs. This CDR3 is CASSYSLAGSSYEQYF. As DNA, the CDR3 is TGTGCCAGCAGTTACTCCTTAGCGGGGAGCTCCTACGAGCAGTACTTC.